The next 25 T cell receptor beta chains were all read from a single sample in a study of chemoradiotherapy in HPV16-positive cancers. Here immunoSEQ multiplex PCR was the method, and the copy in TCRdb shows in-frame clones only, minus some. The table has 8,000 to 10,000 clones, approximately 76% seen once. Collection took place from a patient who underwent chemoradiotherapy. These receptors all come from a human donor with HPV-associated anogenital cancer.

This clone was picked up a small number of times. This rearrangement joins TRBV9 to TRBJ2-3; no reliable D call. V was cut by 2 bases and J by 4 bases, with 8 bases left in between. There are 13 residues in the CDR3. Germline lookup yields CDR1 SGDLS and CDR2 YYNGEE. CDR3 protein: CASSVIYADTQYF. CDR3 sequence (DNA): TGTGCCAGCAGCGTGATCTACGCAGATACGCAGTATTTT.

This chain connects TRBV4-1 to TRBJ1-2; D is undetermined. V was cut by 1 base and J by 7 bases, with 13 bases left in between. This CDR3 spans 14 amino acids. Germline V gene data show CDR1 as MGHRA and CDR2 as YSYEKL. The CDR3 loop reads CASSQVVGERGYTF. The CDR3 nucleotides are TGCGCCAGCAGCCAAGTGGTTGGGGAGCGTGGCTACACCTTC.

J is TRBJ2-2 and V is TRBV14; D call uncertain. Trimming took off 4 bases at V and 4 bases at J, with 10 bases between the two ends. The CDR3 loop spans 14 amino acids. Per the germline V gene, CDR1 is SGHDN and CDR2 is FVKESK. This CDR3 is CASSLTGITGELFF. Here the CDR3 DNA reads TGTGCCAGCAGCCTTACGGGTATCACCGGGGAGCTGTTTTTT.

The rearrangement links TRBV7-3 to TRBJ2-1, with TRBD2 identical over 9 bases. Trimming removed 2 bases from V and 9 bases from J; junction bases left unmatched: 8. The CDR3 extends over 15 amino acids. Germline-derived CDR1 and CDR2 are SGHTA and FQGTGA. The CDR3 nucleotides are TGTGCCAGCAGCTTACTGGTAGCGGGGGATGGTGAGCAGTTCTTC. It translates to CASSLLVAGDGEQFF.

The chain couples TRBV4-1 to TRBJ1-1; D gene ambiguous. Germline V gives CDR1 MGHRA, CDR2 YSYEKL. The CDR3 loop spans 12 amino acids. With 0 bases removed from V and 6 bases from J, the gap between germline ends came to 5 bases. CDR3: CASSQEPPEAFF. The CDR3 DNA follows: TGCGCCAGCAGCCAAGAGCCCCCTGAAGCTTTCTTT.

This clone was detected a few times. V usage is TRBV7-6 and J usage is TRBJ1-1; no definite D call. The CDR3 consists of 13 residues. Trimming cost V 5 bases and J 1 base, with 8 bases left between them. Germline V gives CDR1 SGHVS, CDR2 FNYEAQ. The CDR3 region is CASSPNTNTEAFF. DNA of the CDR3: TGTGCCAGCAGCCCCAATACGAACACTGAAGCTTTCTTT.

This clone was seen only once. The gene calls are TRBV9 and TRBJ1-5; TRBD1 agrees at 10 bases. This CDR3 comprises 15 residues. With V trimmed by 4 bases and J by 7 bases, 8 bases remained unmatched. Germline V gene lookup returns CDR1 SGDLS and CDR2 YYNGEE. As DNA, the CDR3 is TGTGCCAGCAGCTTATCCGGACAGGGGGTCCAGCCCCAGCATTTT. This sequence encodes CASSLSGQGVQPQHF.

The rearrangement uses TRBV9 and TRBJ2-7; a weak D match, TRBD1 (6 bases). Germline CDR1 reads SGDLS; CDR2 reads YYNGEE. The CDR3 extends over 15 amino acids. Trimming stripped 3 bases from V and 2 bases from J, with 15 bases between. Here the CDR3 reads CASSDHPRDTYEQYF. Written as DNA, the CDR3 is TGTGCCAGCAGCGATCACCCCAGGGACACCTACGAGCAGTACTTC.

As DNA, the CDR3 is TGTGCCAGCAGTTATCGAGCGGGGGGGCCGGGAGATACGCAGTATTTT. Protein: CASSYRAGGPGDTQYF. The chain joins TRBV27 to TRBJ2-3; TRBD2 aligns across 10 bases. Looked up from germline, CDR1 is MNHEY and CDR2 is SMNVEV (reference sequence). This CDR3 spans 16 amino acids. J was trimmed by 5 bases and V by 4 bases; bases with no gene match: 9.

The rearrangement links TRBV9 to TRBJ2-7; TRBD2 matches 7 bases. The V and J ends lost 0 bases and 3 bases, in that order; junction bases with no gene match: 6. Germline values: CDR1 SGDLS, CDR2 YYNGEE. This CDR3 region has 15 residues. The CDR3 protein is CASSVGSGVFYEQYF. The CDR3 DNA is TGTGCCAGCAGCGTAGGCAGCGGGGTTTTCTACGAGCAGTACTTC.

The gene calls are TRBV11-2 and TRBJ1-2, with 7 positions matching TRBD1. The CDR3 extends over 18 amino acids. Per germline, CDR1 SGHAT and CDR2 FQNNGV. V shed 4 bases, J shed 3 bases, and the junction held 17 bases outside the gene matches. The CDR3: CASSSTMGQLKSDYGYTF. The CDR3 region has the DNA TGTGCCAGCAGCTCGACAATGGGACAGCTAAAGAGTGACTATGGCTACACCTTC.

This clone was counted a few times. V usage is TRBV11-2 and J usage is TRBJ2-6; 14 bases agree with TRBD2. Trimming took 4 bases from V and 3 from J; bases not matched to a gene: 2. The CDR3 totals 17 residues. Germline lookup yields CDR1 SGHAT and CDR2 FQNNGV. As DNA, the CDR3 is TGTGCCAGCAGCTCCGGGACTAGCGGGGGTGGGGCCAACGTCCTGACTTTC. Residues: CASSSGTSGGGANVLTF.

The rearrangement links TRBV30 to TRBJ1-1; possibly TRBD1 for D (6 bases). V was trimmed by 3 bases and J by 1 base, leaving 9 bases between them. CDR3 size: 13 residues. The germline CDR1 and CDR2 sequences are GTSNPN and SVGIG (reference sequence). The CDR3 reads CAWSRGGNTEAFF. DNA for the CDR3: TGTGCCTGGAGCAGGGGTGGGAACACTGAAGCTTTCTTT.

This chain uses TRBV11-2 with TRBJ1-5; D remains unclear. V was pared by 1 base and J by 8 bases, with 15 bases between. Looked up from germline, CDR1 is SGHAT and CDR2 is FQNNGV. The CDR3 runs to 15 residues. The CDR3 sequence is CASSLAGVGPEPQHF. The CDR3 region has the DNA TGTGCCAGCAGCTTAGCCGGGGTAGGGCCCGAGCCCCAGCATTTT.

This sequence joins TRBV2 and TRBJ1-6; D not certain. Germline CDR1 reads SNHLY; CDR2 reads FYNNEI. Trimming shortened V by 3 bases and J by 13 bases, and 16 bases separated the two germline ends. The CDR3 is 14 residues long. CDR3 protein: CASSERARGGPLHF. The CDR3, as DNA: TGTGCCAGCAGTGAGAGGGCCCGGGGTGGGCCCCTCCACTTT.

CDR3 region: CASSLRDSTDTQYF. Written as DNA, the CDR3 is TGTGCCAGCAGTCTTCGGGACAGCACAGATACGCAGTATTTT. This rearrangement joins TRBV6-5 to TRBJ2-3; perhaps D is TRBD1 or TRBD2 (5 bases each). The V end lost 5 bases, the J end lost 0 bases, and 9 bases lay between the germline ends. This CDR3 has 14 residues. Germline CDR1 MNHEY, CDR2 SVGAGI.

The chain recombines TRBV5-1 with TRBJ2-3, with a weak D call TRBD2 (6 bases). V gave up 0 bases and J gave up 1 base, with 6 bases separating them. The germline CDR1 and CDR2 sequences are SGHRS and YFSETQ. The CDR3 length is 14 residues. CDR3 in DNA: TGCGCCAGCAGCTTGGCTAGCGGCACAGATACGCAGTATTTT. Protein product: CASSLASGTDTQYF.

The chain is built from TRBV7-2 and TRBJ2-3; TRBD2 aligns across 13 bases. Germline V lookup: CDR1 SGHTA, CDR2 FQGNSA. The CDR3 totals 16 residues. With 3 bases clipped from V and 7 bases from J, the junction kept 7 bases outside the gene matches. The CDR3 reads CASSLPGLAGTNTQYF. The CDR3 nucleotides read TGTGCCAGCAGCTTGCCGGGACTAGCGGGGACAAATACGCAGTATTTT.

J is TRBJ1-1 and V is TRBV5-1, with 8 bases lining up with TRBD1. This CDR3 comprises 15 residues. Per the germline V gene, CDR1 is SGHRS and CDR2 is YFSETQ. The junction had 12 bases not matched to a gene; V was cut back by 8 bases and J by 3 bases. Here the CDR3 reads CASWGGQGGDTEAFF. The CDR3 coding sequence is TGCGCCAGTTGGGGAGGACAGGGAGGAGACACTGAAGCTTTCTTT.

The chain combines TRBV5-5 with TRBJ1-1; no clear D gene. Germline V gives CDR1 SGHKS, CDR2 YYEKEE (reference sequence). The CDR3 consists of 14 residues. Trimming shortened V by 2 bases and J by 0 bases, and 8 bases separated the two germline ends. Here the CDR3 reads CASSFGGLNTEAFF. CDR3 DNA: TGTGCCAGCAGCTTCGGCGGACTGAACACTGAAGCTTTCTTT.

This chain connects TRBV18 to TRBJ1-3, with a tentative D call TRBD1 (5 bases). Trimming cost V 3 bases and J 4 bases, with 10 bases left between them. Germline V gene data show CDR1 as KGHSH and CDR2 as LQKENI. This CDR3 has 14 residues. The CDR3 DNA follows: TGTGCCAGCTCACCCGGCAGGGAAGGAAACACCATATATTTT. As protein: CASSPGREGNTIYF.

This clone is classed as medium-sized. V is TRBV28 and J is TRBJ1-5, with a weak D call TRBD1 (6 bases). V lost 5 bases and J lost 2, with 13 bases in between. This CDR3 comprises 15 residues. Germline V gene lookup returns CDR1 MDHEN and CDR2 SYDVKM. The CDR3 nucleotides read TGTGCCAGCAGTCAGGGGTTGGGGGGCAATCAGCCCCAGCATTTT. Encoded protein: CASSQGLGGNQPQHF.

This rearrangement joins TRBV11-2 to TRBJ2-3; the D gene could be TRBD1 or TRBD2 (5 bases each). This CDR3 is built from 16 residues. CDR1 is SGHAT and CDR2 is FQNNGV in the germline V gene. V lost 4 bases and J 0 bases, leaving 14 bases between the germline ends. The CDR3 nucleotides are TGTGCCAGCAGCTACTCCGGGACGGGGAGCACAGATACGCAGTATTTT. Translating gives CASSYSGTGSTDTQYF.

The J gene is TRBJ2-7, the V gene TRBV28, with 9 bases matching TRBD1. Trimming removed 4 bases from V and 1 base from J; junction bases left unmatched: 5. Germline assignment: CDR1 MDHEN and CDR2 SYDVKM. The CDR3 contains 15 residues. CDR3 protein: CASSSIGTGSYEQYF. In DNA, the CDR3 is TGTGCCAGCAGTTCCATAGGGACAGGGTCCTACGAGCAGTACTTC.

The V gene is TRBV12-2, the J gene TRBJ1-5. TRBV12-2 is labeled a pseudogene. This CDR3 has 18 residues. The CDR3 protein is CASRLTWKESRHGQPQHF. As DNA, the CDR3 is TGTGCAAGTCGCTTAACTTGGAAGGAGTCTAGGCATGGTCAGCCCCAGCATTTT.